A single sample gave rise to the 27 T cell receptor beta chains below, sequenced in a study of control samples from healthy donors and cancer patients. TCRdb's table, derived via immunoSEQ multiplex PCR, lists solely in-frame clones and lacks some. The listing records about 190,000 clones. The sequenced material came from blood. The source of these receptors is a woman in her twenties or thirties in good health.

The chain has TRBV5-1 and TRBJ1-6; 9 positions match TRBD1. V lost 2 bases to trimming and J lost 9 bases; unmatched junction nucleotides: 6. CDR1 and CDR2 from the germline V gene are SGHRS and YFSETQ. This CDR3 contains 15 residues. CDR3 residues: CASSLSGQGRSPLHF. CDR3 DNA: TGCGCCAGCAGCTTATCGGGACAGGGCCGTTCACCCCTCCACTTT. The full variable domain, in which reference TRBV5-1 and TRBJ1-6 provide the parts outside the CDR3, is KAGVTQTPRYLIKTRGQQVTLSCSPISGHRSVSWYQQTPGQGLQFLFEYFSETQRNKGNFPGRFSGRQFSNSRSEMNVSTLELGDSALYLCASSLSGQGRSPLHFGNGTRLTVT.

V is TRBV4-3 and J is TRBJ2-4, with D perhaps assigned TRBD1 or TRBD2 (5 bases each). CDR1 LGHNA and CDR2 YSLEER come from the germline V gene. V lost 4 bases, J lost 1 base, and 11 bases lay in between. CDR3 size: 15 residues. DNA for the CDR3: TGCGCCAGCAGCCTAGAGGGACGGGCCAAAAACATTCAGTACTTC. Translated: CASSLEGRAKNIQYF.

The J gene is TRBJ1-2, the V gene TRBV18; tentatively, D is TRBD1 (5 bases). CDR1 and CDR2 from the germline V gene are KGHSH and LQKENI. V was clipped by 3 bases and J by 2 bases, with 10 bases between them. The CDR3 runs 14 residues. CDR3: CASSPWAGNYGYTF. The DNA for the CDR3 is TGTGCCAGCTCACCTTGGGCAGGGAACTATGGCTACACCTTC.

The chain links TRBV21-1 to TRBJ2-7; TRBD1, the D gene given by the table, was not confirmed from the DNA. TRBV21-1 is a listed pseudogene. The length of the CDR3 is 22 residues. The CDR3 here is CASSRRSGKDRKNPKTPYEQYF. CDR3 in DNA: TGTGCCAGCAGCCGACGTTCTGGGAAGGACAGGAAAAATCCTAAAACCCCCTACGAGCAGTACTTC.

V is TRBV6-6 and J is TRBJ2-7; no reliable D call. The length of the CDR3 is 12 residues. Germline V gene sequence: CDR1 MNHNY, CDR2 SVGAGI (reference sequence). With 6 bases removed from V and 2 bases from J, the gap between germline ends came to 8 bases. CDR3 protein: CASRQSPYEQYF. The CDR3 bases are TGTGCCAGCAGGCAAAGTCCCTACGAGCAGTACTTC.

V and J are TRBV6-4 and TRBJ1-3; D remains unclear. The germline CDR1 and CDR2 sequences are MRHNA and SNTAGT. The CDR3 runs to 15 residues. V shed 4 bases and J shed 2 bases, with 12 bases lying between them. CDR3 DNA: TGTGCCAGCAGTGTGCCGGGTAAGACTGGAAACACCATATATTTT. Translating it yields CASSVPGKTGNTIYF.

The chain recombines TRBV5-1 with TRBJ1-1; D is unresolved. Trimming left V 2 bases short and J 4 bases short, with 9 bases between. The CDR3 runs to 13 residues. Germline CDR1 reads SGHRS; CDR2 reads YFSETQ. The CDR3 reads CASSFRLGTEAFF. CDR3 DNA sequence: TGCGCCAGCAGCTTCCGGCTGGGCACTGAAGCTTTCTTT. The full variable domain, in which reference TRBV5-1 and TRBJ1-1 provide the parts outside the CDR3, is KAGVTQTPRYLIKTRGQQVTLSCSPISGHRSVSWYQQTPGQGLQFLFEYFSETQRNKGNFPGRFSGRQFSNSRSEMNVSTLELGDSALYLCASSFRLGTEAFFGQGTRLTVV.

The chain uses TRBV28 and TRBJ1-5; D is undetermined. Trimming cost V 8 bases and J 7 bases, with 15 bases left between them. Germline lookup yields CDR1 MDHEN and CDR2 SYDVKM. This CDR3 comprises 13 residues. This CDR3 is CASREGGAQPQHF. The CDR3 DNA sequence: TGTGCCAGCCGAGAGGGAGGTGCACAGCCCCAGCATTTT.

V gene TRBV11-3 combines with J gene TRBJ2-1; TRBD1 or TRBD2 may be the D gene (6 bases each). CDR1 and CDR2 from the germline V gene are SGHNT and YENEEA. V lost 0 bases and J lost 7, with 13 bases in between. This CDR3 is 15 amino acids long. The CDR3 coding sequence is TGTGCCAGCAGCTTAGATCAACGGGGGCTGAATGAGCAGTTCTTC. Translation gives CASSLDQRGLNEQFF. The entire variable domain, with the rest obtained from reference TRBV11-3 and TRBJ2-1, is as follows: EAGVVQSPRYKIIEKKQPVAFWCNPISGHNTLYWYLQNLGQGPELLIRYENEEAVDDSQLPKDRFSAERLKGVDSTLKIQPAELGDSAVYLCASSLDQRGLNEQFFGPGTRLTVL.

V usage is TRBV4-1 and J usage is TRBJ1-5; 9 bases align to TRBD1. Germline assignment: CDR1 MGHRA and CDR2 YSYEKL. J lost 1 base, V lost 6 bases, and 4 bases had no gene match. The CDR3 consists of 15 residues. CDR3 coding DNA: TGCGCCAGCAGTCCCGACAGGGGGAGCAATCAGCCCCAGCATTTT. This translates into CASSPDRGSNQPQHF.

V is TRBV18 and J is TRBJ2-1; 8 bases fit TRBD1. The CDR3 length is 13 residues. J gave up 15 bases and V 3 bases, and 10 bases lay outside the gene matches. The germline gives CDR1 KGHSH, CDR2 LQKENI. In DNA form, the CDR3 reads TGTGCCAGCTCACCGGGACAGGCTAGTGATGGGTTCTTC. Encoded protein: CASSPGQASDGFF. Combining the CDR3 with reference TRBV18 and TRBJ2-1 gives the whole variable domain NAGVMQNPRHLVRRRGQEARLRCSPMKGHSHVYWYRQLPEEGLKFMVYLQKENIIDESGMPKERFSAEFPKEGPSILRIQQVVRGDSAAYFCASSPGQASDGFFGPGTRLTVL.

The chain joins TRBV4-2 to TRBJ2-7; TRBD2 matches at 12 bases. Germline CDR1 reads LGHNA; CDR2 reads YNFKEQ. V lost 1 base, J lost 2 bases, and 3 bases stayed unmatched. CDR3 size: 16 residues. CDR3 residues: CASSQGLAGETYEQYF. DNA of the CDR3: TGTGCCAGCAGCCAAGGACTAGCGGGGGAAACCTACGAGCAGTACTTC.

This chain uses TRBV7-9 with TRBJ2-3; TRBD2 matches 8 bases. Germline assignment: CDR1 SEHNR and CDR2 FQNEAQ (reference sequence). The CDR3 loop spans 16 amino acids. Trimming at V came to 5 bases and at J to 2 bases, leaving 9 bases not matched to a gene. Here the CDR3 reads CASSPVGAGDTDTQYF. The CDR3 DNA sequence: TGTGCCAGCAGCCCGGTGGGAGCGGGGGACACAGATACGCAGTATTTT.

This chain links TRBV18 with TRBJ1-2; perhaps TRBD1 as D (5 bases). The CDR3 has 12 amino acids. Germline CDR1 KGHSH, CDR2 LQKENI. The ends were cut back, 2 bases at V and 4 bases at J, with 5 bases in the middle. The CDR3 reads CASSPGGYGYTF. DNA for the CDR3: TGTGCCAGCTCACCAGGGGGCTATGGCTACACCTTC.

V usage is TRBV9 and J usage is TRBJ1-6; D call uncertain. CDR1 and CDR2 from the germline V gene are SGDLS and YYNGEE. The CDR3 consists of 13 residues. Trimming cost V 3 bases and J 9 bases, with 10 bases left between them. CDR3: CASSAGRASPLHF. As DNA, the CDR3 is TGTGCCAGCAGCGCCGGAAGGGCTTCACCCCTCCACTTT.

V is TRBV3-1 (or the pseudogene TRBV3-2) and J is TRBJ1-2; TRBD1 is a possible D gene (5 bases). Germline V gene data show CDR1 as LGHDT and CDR2 as YNNKEL (reference sequence). The CDR3 has 13 amino acids. The germline V and J ends were trimmed by 6 bases and 6 bases, with 14 bases remaining between them. CDR3 DNA: TGTGCCAGCAGGCTAACGGGACGGAATGGCTACACCTTC. Translating gives CASRLTGRNGYTF.

The CDR3 spells CASSLVVLSGNTIYF. CDR3 nucleotide sequence: TGTGCCAGCAGCTTAGTGGTACTCTCTGGAAACACCATATATTTT. The chain employs TRBV7-9 and TRBJ1-3; unclear D gene. Trimming left V 1 base short and J 0 bases short, with 7 bases between. The CDR3 has 15 residues. Germline values: CDR1 SEHNR, CDR2 FQNEAQ (reference sequence).

The CDR3 nucleotides are TGTGCCAGCAGCGTACAGGGTTGGACAGATACGCAGTATTTT. Translating gives CASSVQGWTDTQYF. The chain links TRBV9 to TRBJ2-3; possible D gene TRBD1, 5 bases. The CDR3 runs 14 residues. The ends were cut back, 1 base at V and 3 bases at J, with 9 bases in the middle. Germline CDR1 reads SGDLS; CDR2 reads YYNGEE.

V and J are TRBV7-9 and TRBJ2-7; TRBD2 is a possible D gene (5 bases). The CDR3 loop spans 13 amino acids. CDR1 is SEHNR and CDR2 is FQNEAQ in the germline V gene (reference sequence). V lost 2 bases to trimming and J lost 5 bases, with 10 bases between them. CDR3 sequence reads: CASSLMVGDEQYF. The CDR3 region has the DNA TGTGCCAGCAGCTTAATGGTCGGGGACGAGCAGTACTTC.

Worth noting for this clone: The identical CDR3 is also encoded by other nucleotide sequences in the sample. The V and J genes are TRBV3-1 (or the pseudogene TRBV3-2) and TRBJ1-2; D unresolved. The CDR3 loop spans 13 amino acids. V lost 0 bases and J lost 5, with 7 bases in between. The V gene's germline CDR1 is LGHDT and CDR2 YNNKEL (reference sequence). The CDR3 DNA reads TGTGCCAGCAGCCAAGATCGCGGGTATGGCTACACCTTC. Translation gives CASSQDRGYGYTF.

This chain uses TRBV7-6 with TRBJ2-7, with unresolved D. V dropped 4 bases and J dropped 2 bases, with 18 bases sitting between them. The germline V gene has CDR1 SGHVS and CDR2 FNYEAQ. CDR3 length: 16 amino acids. CDR3 sequence reads: CASSSYDSRAPYEQYF. DNA for the CDR3: TGTGCCAGCAGCTCATATGACTCCCGAGCTCCCTACGAGCAGTACTTC. The variable domain in full, completed from reference TRBV7-6 and TRBJ2-7, reads GAGVSQSPRYKVTKRGQDVALRCDPISGHVSLYWYRQALGQGPEFLTYFNYEAQQDKSGLPNDRFSAERPEGSISTLTIQRTEQRDSAMYRCASSSYDSRAPYEQYFGPGTRLTVT.

The rearrangement uses TRBV2 and TRBJ1-1; weak D call: TRBD1 (5 bases). The CDR3 has 16 amino acids. V dropped 5 bases and J dropped 0 bases, with 16 bases sitting between them. CDR1 and CDR2 from the germline V gene are SNHLY and FYNNEI. The CDR3 DNA follows: TGTGCCAGCAGTCCAAGGAGGGACCGATTGAACACTGAAGCTTTCTTT. This gives the protein CASSPRRDRLNTEAFF. The full variable domain, completed using reference TRBV2 and TRBJ1-1, is EPEVTQTPSHQVTQMGQEVILRCVPISNHLYFYWYRQILGQKVEFLVSFYNNEISEKSEIFDDQFSVERPDGSNFTLKIRSTKLEDSAMYFCASSPRRDRLNTEAFFGQGTRLTVV.

The chain carries TRBV19 and TRBJ2-7; D could derive from TRBD1 or TRBD2 (5 bases each). The germline CDR1 and CDR2 sequences are LNHDA and SQIVND (reference sequence). The CDR3 length is 15 residues. Trimming removed 4 bases from V and 3 bases from J, with 16 bases in between. The CDR3 bases are TGTGCCAGTAGTAGATCCGGGACGGGCAACTACGAGCAGTACTTC. It codes for CASSRSGTGNYEQYF.

The chain recombines TRBV4-1 with TRBJ2-7; D is tentatively TRBD1 or TRBD2 (5 bases each). Trimming shortened V by 5 bases and J by 5 bases, and 10 bases separated the two germline ends. CDR1 MGHRA and CDR2 YSYEKL come from the germline V gene. CDR3 length: 12 amino acids. DNA for the CDR3: TGCGCCAGCAGCGGAAGGGGAGACGAGCAGTACTTC. Its translation: CASSGRGDEQYF.

The CDR3 protein is CASSIFGGGAPYEQYF. CDR3 DNA: TGTGCCAGTAGTATATTCGGCGGGGGCGCTCCCTACGAGCAGTACTTC. The chain links TRBV19 to TRBJ2-7; a possible D gene is TRBD2 (7 bases). Per germline, CDR1 LNHDA and CDR2 SQIVND (reference sequence). This CDR3 spans 16 amino acids. Trimming shortened V by 2 bases and J by 2 bases, and 16 bases separated the two germline ends.

The rearrangement links TRBV29-1 to TRBJ1-1; the match to TRBD1 covers 7 bases. The CDR3 is made up of 13 amino acids. The ends lost 5 bases at V and 7 bases at J; junction bases unmatched: 10. Germline V gene sequence: CDR1 SQVTM, CDR2 ANQGSEA. CDR3 amino acids: CSVKPTGAHEAFF. The CDR3 bases are TGCAGCGTTAAGCCCACAGGGGCGCATGAAGCTTTCTTT.

About this clone itself: Other DNA sequences within the sample encode an identical CDR3. The rearrangement uses TRBV5-1 and TRBJ2-7; 7 nucleotides line up with TRBD2. With 0 bases clipped from V and 4 bases from J, the junction kept 4 bases outside the gene matches. The CDR3 totals 14 residues. The V gene's germline CDR1 is SGHRS and CDR2 YFSETQ. The CDR3 DNA reads as TGCGCCAGCAGCTTGGTCGGGGGGACTTACGAGCAGTACTTC. This sequence encodes CASSLVGGTYEQYF. Complete variable domain (other parts from reference TRBV5-1 and TRBJ2-7): KAGVTQTPRYLIKTRGQQVTLSCSPISGHRSVSWYQQTPGQGLQFLFEYFSETQRNKGNFPGRFSGRQFSNSRSEMNVSTLELGDSALYLCASSLVGGTYEQYFGPGTRLTVT.